The T cell receptor beta chain under discussion was sequenced for a study of graft-versus-host responses after intestinal transplantation. Overall study context: Tacrolimus plus steroids were given to all recipients for approximately 3 years, preceded by anti-thymocyte globulin induction.

Sequencing used immunoSEQ multiplex PCR; TCRdb keeps in-frame clones, though not all of them. The table records around 13,000 clones, 30% of them present only once. Irradiated stimulators labeled with violet dye, approximately 200,000 in number, were plated with approximately 200,000 CFSE-labeled responders. CDR3 length: 19 amino acids. CDR1 is LNHDA and CDR2 is SQIVND in the germline V gene (reference sequence). J gave up 6 bases and V 8 bases, and 25 bases lay outside the gene matches. The sequences come from alloreactive CD8+ T cells from a mixed lymphocyte reaction culture, collected before intestinal transplant. Subset described: CFSE-low proliferating T cells sorted from approximately six-day pre-transplant mixed lymphocyte reaction (GvH or HvG direction). This TCR was recovered from a human patient who received an intestinal transplant. This chain links TRBV19 with TRBJ2-5; the match to TRBD1 covers 9 bases. CDR3 sequence: CASGPTPWTDRGGFKTQYF. The CDR3 DNA reads TGTGCCAGTGGGCCCACCCCGTGGACCGACAGGGGGGGCTTTAAGACCCAGTACTTC.